Following are 29 T cell receptor beta chains from one sample sequenced in a study of graft-versus-host responses after intestinal transplantation. Assay used: immunoSEQ multiplex PCR; TCRdb lists only in-frame clones, some missing. The table lists over 10,000 clones, approximately 93% of them singletons, with about 4.2% in the top ten. This material consisted of PBMCs, taken roughly 1,000 days after intestinal transplantation. The receptors were sampled from a human patient who received an intestinal transplant, so some T cells may come from the graft donor.

This clone was counted once. The rearrangement joins TRBV6-5 to TRBJ2-4; D unresolved. The CDR3 totals 14 residues. V was pared by 0 bases and J by 4 bases, with 7 bases between. CDR1 and CDR2 (germline): MNHEY, SVGAGI. In DNA form, the CDR3 reads TGTGCCAGCAGTTACTCTGGACGGAAAAACATTCAGTACTTC. Translation: CASSYSGRKNIQYF.

The rearrangement joins TRBV6-1 to TRBJ2-2; D is possibly TRBD1 (5 bases). Germline V gives CDR1 MNHNS, CDR2 SASEGT. V was clipped by 5 bases and J by 5 bases, with 15 bases between them. This CDR3 contains 15 residues. The CDR3 region is CASSMGQGITGELFF. Here the CDR3 DNA reads TGTGCCAGCAGTATGGGGCAGGGAATAACCGGGGAGCTGTTTTTT.

The J gene is TRBJ2-1, the V gene TRBV7-3; TRBD1 aligns across 8 bases. The length of the CDR3 is 12 residues. In germline, CDR1 is SGHTA, CDR2 FQGTGA. The V gene end was trimmed by 5 bases and the J gene end by 15 bases; junction bases not matched to a gene: 9. CDR3 protein: CASSPDREQLFF. CDR3 nucleotide sequence: TGTGCCAGCAGCCCGGACAGGGAACAGCTGTTCTTC.

The chain has TRBV5-4 and TRBJ1-2; D not resolved. CDR3 length equals 13 residues. The V end was cut by 0 bases, the J end by 4 bases, with 7 bases between. Germline V lookup: CDR1 SGHNT, CDR2 YYREEE (reference sequence). CDR3 region: CASSLVFAYGYTF. The DNA of the CDR3 is TGTGCCAGCAGCTTGGTATTTGCCTATGGCTACACCTTC.

The chain is built from TRBV4-1 and TRBJ1-2; D remains unclear. From germline, CDR1 is MGHRA and CDR2 YSYEKL. CDR3 length: 14 residues. V dropped 0 bases and J dropped 5 bases, with 10 bases sitting between them. This chain's CDR3 is CASSQDPGGYGYTF. The CDR3 DNA reads TGCGCCAGCAGCCAAGATCCCGGCGGTTATGGCTACACCTTC.

The chain combines TRBV9 with TRBJ2-7; D might be TRBD1 (5 bases). V was cut by 4 bases and J by 2 bases, with 13 bases left in between. CDR1 is SGDLS, CDR2 YYNGEE, per germline. This CDR3 is built from 14 residues. As DNA, the CDR3 is TGTGCCAGCAGCCCCAGGGTGCACCCCTACGAGCAGTACTTC. Amino acid sequence: CASSPRVHPYEQYF.

The chain couples TRBV27 to TRBJ2-5, with D perhaps assigned TRBD1 or TRBD2 (5 bases each). The CDR3 loop spans 11 amino acids. In germline, CDR1 is MNHEY, CDR2 SMNVEV (reference sequence). V was pared by 4 bases and J by 5 bases, with 5 bases between. In nucleotides, the CDR3 is TGTGCCAGCAGTTGGGGGGAGACCCAGTACTTC. Translated, it gives CASSWGETQYF.

In this sample, this clone turned up once. The chain combines TRBV19 with TRBJ1-3; D ambiguous. Germline V gives CDR1 LNHDA, CDR2 SQIVND (reference sequence). V lost 7 bases, J lost 2 bases, and 12 bases lay in between. The CDR3 runs to 14 residues. The CDR3 DNA follows: TGTGCCAGTACCCACCTCATCACTGGAAACACCATATATTTT. Protein sequence: CASTHLITGNTIYF.

The chain combines TRBV6-5 with TRBJ1-2, with a tentative D call TRBD1 (5 bases). The V end was cut by 6 bases, the J end by 2 bases, with 10 bases between. The CDR3 extends over 13 amino acids. Germline values: CDR1 MNHEY, CDR2 SVGAGI. The CDR3 bases are TGTGCCAGCAGCCTCCAGGGAAACTATGGCTACACCTTC. This translates into CASSLQGNYGYTF.

The chain is built from TRBV18 and TRBJ1-4, with a weak D call TRBD1 (5 bases). The CDR3 has 14 amino acids. Germline V gives CDR1 KGHSH, CDR2 LQKENI. V lost 3 bases and J lost 5, with 10 bases in between. CDR3 sequence: CASSPAGVNEKLFF. CDR3 coding DNA: TGTGCCAGCTCACCGGCGGGGGTGAATGAAAAACTGTTTTTT.

This clone showed up just once. This chain uses TRBV5-4 with TRBJ2-7; tentatively, D is TRBD2 (6 bases). V gave up 3 bases and J gave up 4 bases, with 17 bases separating them. This CDR3 has 15 amino acids. From germline, CDR1 is SGHNT and CDR2 YYREEE (reference sequence). DNA for the CDR3: TGTGCCAGCAGCTCCGGGACTGGGGGAAGATACGAGCAGTACTTC. Amino acid sequence: CASSSGTGGRYEQYF.

The chain combines TRBV6-5 with TRBJ2-1; possible D gene TRBD2, 6 bases. The V gene's germline CDR1 is MNHEY and CDR2 SVGAGI. The V gene lost 6 bases and the J gene lost 14 bases, with 14 bases spanning the gap. This CDR3 contains 11 residues. CDR3 coding DNA: TGTGCCAGCAGGGAGGGGCTCGGTGAGTTCTTC. Encoded protein: CASREGLGEFF.

This chain connects TRBV2 to TRBJ1-5; weak D call: TRBD1 (5 bases). The CDR3 has 13 amino acids. Germline CDR1 is SNHLY and CDR2 is FYNNEI. V lost 5 bases and J 9 bases, leaving 14 bases between the germline ends. CDR3 DNA: TGTGCCAGCAGTAGGGACCTCGGTTGGCCCCAGCATTTT. This codes for CASSRDLGWPQHF. Drawing the rest from reference TRBV2 and TRBJ1-5, the complete variable domain is EPEVTQTPSHQVTQMGQEVILRCVPISNHLYFYWYRQILGQKVEFLVSFYNNEISEKSEIFDDQFSVERPDGSNFTLKIRSTKLEDSAMYFCASSRDLGWPQHFGDGTRLSIL.

CDR3 amino acids: CASSPGTAYEQYF. CDR3 sequence (DNA): TGTGCCAGCAGCCCGGGGACAGCATACGAGCAGTACTTC. The rearrangement links TRBV6-5 to TRBJ2-7; TRBD1 aligns across 7 bases. V lost 6 bases to trimming and J lost 4 bases; unmatched junction nucleotides: 6. Germline-derived CDR1 and CDR2 are MNHEY and SVGAGI. The CDR3 is 13 amino acids.

The rearrangement uses TRBV14 and TRBJ1-1; D might be TRBD1 (5 bases). The V gene's germline CDR1 is SGHDN and CDR2 FVKESK. CDR3 size: 15 residues. V was pared by 1 base and J by 4 bases, with 13 bases between. The CDR3 DNA follows: TGTGCCAGCAGCCAAGGGTGGGGGGGGAGCACTGAAGCTTTCTTT. Its protein is CASSQGWGGSTEAFF.

The V and J genes are TRBV5-1 and TRBJ2-1; D is perhaps TRBD1 (6 bases). Germline V gives CDR1 SGHRS, CDR2 YFSETQ. The V gene lost 4 bases and the J gene lost 2 bases, with 10 bases spanning the gap. This CDR3 has 14 amino acids. The CDR3 bases are TGCGCCAGCAGCCCGACAGGTGCCTACAATGAGCAGTTCTTC. It encodes CASSPTGAYNEQFF.

The chain uses TRBV9 and TRBJ1-2; possibly TRBD1 for D (6 bases). This CDR3 has 15 amino acids. With 0 bases removed from V and 2 bases from J, the gap between germline ends came to 11 bases. CDR1 is SGDLS, CDR2 YYNGEE, per germline. The CDR3 coding sequence is TGTGCCAGCAGCGTAGCAGGGGAGGAAAACTATGGCTACACCTTC. This translates into CASSVAGEENYGYTF.

The CDR3 DNA is TGTGCCAGCTCACCACCCCGGGGTGTTGAGGGATCGGAGACCCAGTACTTC. This sequence encodes CASSPPRGVEGSETQYF. V and J are TRBV18 and TRBJ2-5, with D maybe TRBD2 (5 bases). The CDR3 has 17 amino acids. Trimming removed 0 bases from V and 5 bases from J, with 19 bases in between. Germline-derived CDR1 and CDR2 are KGHSH and LQKENI.

V and J are TRBV5-6 and TRBJ2-7, with 8 nucleotides matching TRBD2. The CDR3 covers 15 residues. The germline CDR1 and CDR2 sequences are SGHDT and YYEEEE. The V and J ends lost 3 bases and 2 bases, in that order; junction bases with no gene match: 7. CDR3 residues: CASSSAPGLAYEQYF. The CDR3 nucleotides are TGTGCCAGCAGCTCCGCTCCGGGACTAGCCTACGAGCAGTACTTC. The whole variable domain, filled in from reference TRBV5-6 and TRBJ2-7, reads DAGVTQSPTHLIKTRGQQVTLRCSPKSGHDTVSWYQQALGQGPQFIFQYYEEEERQRGNFPDRFSGHQFPNYSSELNVNALLLGDSALYLCASSSAPGLAYEQYFGPGTRLTVT.

The chain uses TRBV29-1 and TRBJ1-4; no definite D call. Germline V gene data show CDR1 as SQVTM and CDR2 as ANQGSEA. Deletions cut 4 bases from V and 0 bases from J, with 6 bases between. The CDR3 is 13 amino acids. CDR3 nucleotides: TGCAGCGTTGCCACTGCAACTAATGAAAAACTGTTTTTT. Amino acid sequence: CSVATATNEKLFF.

J is TRBJ1-1 and V is TRBV16; no reliable D call. Trimming removed 0 bases from V and 4 bases from J, with 9 bases in between. The CDR3 has 14 amino acids. The V gene's germline CDR1 is KGHSY and CDR2 FQNENV. The CDR3 loop is CASSQSVGSTEAFF. In DNA, the CDR3 is TGTGCCAGCAGCCAATCGGTGGGGAGCACTGAAGCTTTCTTT.

This chain uses TRBV11-1 with TRBJ2-1; TRBD1 aligns across 8 bases. This CDR3 has 16 residues. V lost 0 bases to trimming and J lost 2 bases; unmatched junction nucleotides: 3. Per germline, CDR1 SGHAT and CDR2 FQDESV (reference sequence). CDR3 sequence reads: CASSLALTGAYNEQFF. The CDR3 DNA reads as TGTGCCAGCAGCTTAGCTTTGACAGGGGCCTACAATGAGCAGTTCTTC.

This chain uses TRBV6-5 with TRBJ1-1; 9 positions agree with TRBD1. CDR3 size: 13 residues. V trimming: 6 bases; J trimming: 11 bases; junction bases outside the gene matches: 10. Germline V gene lookup returns CDR1 MNHEY and CDR2 SVGAGI. The CDR3 nucleotides are TGTGCCAGCAGCTCCACGGGACAGGGTTTGGCTTTCTTT. It encodes CASSSTGQGLAFF.

The genes are TRBV10-3 and TRBJ2-7, with D tentatively TRBD1 (8 bases). Germline V gene lookup returns CDR1 ENHRY and CDR2 SYGVKD. This CDR3 spans 14 amino acids. V was clipped by 5 bases and J by 2 bases, with 13 bases between them. CDR3 loop: CAISPTGGAYEQYF. CDR3 DNA sequence: TGTGCCATCAGTCCTACAGGGGGGGCCTACGAGCAGTACTTC.

This clone occurred once. The V call is TRBV14, the J call TRBJ2-5, with D maybe TRBD2 (6 bases). This CDR3 region has 17 residues. Per germline, CDR1 SGHDN and CDR2 FVKESK. V was cut by 3 bases and J by 5 bases, with 22 bases left in between. The CDR3 region has the DNA TGTGCCAGCAGCCACCCTGACCCCCCCGGGGCGGGGGAGACCCAGTACTTC. Translating gives CASSHPDPPGAGETQYF.

J is TRBJ2-7 and V is TRBV9; no clear D. Germline V CDR1 and CDR2: SGDLS, YYNGEE. Trimming removed 4 bases at V and 5 bases at J, with 10 bases between. The length of the CDR3 is 12 residues. The CDR3 DNA reads TGTGCCAGCAGCACCCTTCCCCACGAGCAGTACTTC. It encodes CASSTLPHEQYF.

This clone was seen just once. V and J are TRBV6-5 and TRBJ1-4; D possibly corresponds to TRBD1 (5 bases). The CDR3 consists of 13 residues. V shed 8 bases and J shed 8 bases, with 15 bases lying between them. Germline CDR1 and CDR2: MNHEY and SVGAGI. CDR3 sequence: CASVGTAAEKLFF. CDR3 bases: TGTGCCAGCGTCGGGACGGCAGCCGAAAAACTGTTTTTT.

This clone was picked up one time. The J gene is TRBJ1-6, the V gene TRBV10-1, with TRBD1 as a possible D gene (6 bases). CDR3 length: 14 amino acids. The V gene lost 10 bases and the J gene lost 7 bases, with 17 bases spanning the gap. CDR1 and CDR2 from the germline V gene are WNHNN and SYGVQD (reference sequence). The CDR3 bases are TGCGCCACCCGGGGCCAGGGGACGAATTCACCCCTCCACTTT. Protein: CATRGQGTNSPLHF.

The rearrangement links TRBV7-9 to TRBJ2-7, with a tentative D call TRBD1 (5 bases). Trimming pared 3 bases from V and 5 bases from J, leaving 14 bases between. The CDR3 is made up of 14 amino acids. Germline CDR1 is SEHNR and CDR2 is FQNEAQ (reference sequence). The CDR3 DNA follows: TGTGCCAGCAGCTTCCCGACAGTGCCGGACGAGCAGTACTTC. Translating it yields CASSFPTVPDEQYF.